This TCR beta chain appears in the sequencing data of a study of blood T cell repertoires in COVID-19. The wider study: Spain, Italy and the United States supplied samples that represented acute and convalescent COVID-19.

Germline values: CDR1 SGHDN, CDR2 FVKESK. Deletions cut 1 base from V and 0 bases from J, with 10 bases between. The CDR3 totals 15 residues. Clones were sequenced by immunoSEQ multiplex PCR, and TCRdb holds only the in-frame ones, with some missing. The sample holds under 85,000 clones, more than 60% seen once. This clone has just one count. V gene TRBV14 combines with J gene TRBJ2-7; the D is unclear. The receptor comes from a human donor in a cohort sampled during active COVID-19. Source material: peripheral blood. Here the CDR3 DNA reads TGTGCCAGCAGCCAAGGGCAGTTCCCCTCCTACGAGCAGTACTTC. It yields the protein CASSQGQFPSYEQYF.